These 5 T cell receptor beta chains share one sample of origin, sequenced in a study of a mutant IDH1 vaccine in newly diagnosed glioma. For these receptors, no antigen is known. Profiling relied on immunoSEQ multiplex PCR, and the TCRdb table lists in-frame clones only, not all of them. The profile covers approximately 82,000 clones, with 85% appearing a single time and roughly 2% taken by the ten largest. Noted time point: week 23, last vaccination. A single vaccine dose contained 300 ug of mutant IDH1 20-mer peptide, and topical imiquimod was used with it. Sequencing was performed on PBMCs, taken from a glioma patient whose treatment included an IDH1 peptide vaccine. These receptors all stem from a man in his thirties or forties with glioma. Some clones in this sample may be carry-over from other donors' samples.

The chain uses TRBV7-2 and TRBJ2-1; D not certain. The CDR3 is 13 residues long. Germline CDR1 reads SGHTA; CDR2 reads FQGNSA. V dropped 5 bases and J dropped 6 bases, with 11 bases sitting between them. For the CDR3, the DNA is TGTGCCAGCAGCGGGGTTTCGGGCAATGAGCAGTTCTTC. Protein: CASSGVSGNEQFF.

This chain uses TRBV23-1 with TRBJ2-3; TRBD1 aligns across 7 bases. TRBV23-1 is sorted into the ORF group, with uncertain function. J gave up 0 bases and V 4 bases, and 16 bases lay outside the gene matches. This CDR3 is built from 19 residues. The CDR3 bases are TGCGCCAGCAGTCCGGAATCCGGGACAGATTATCCTAGCACAGATACGCAGTATTTT. As protein: CASSPESGTDYPSTDTQYF.

This chain links TRBV6-4 with TRBJ1-1; D unclear. Germline V CDR1 and CDR2: MRHNA, SNTAGT. V lost 4 bases to trimming and J lost 1 base, with 10 bases between them. The CDR3 has 14 residues. The CDR3 coding sequence is TGTGCCAGCAGTGCTACGTGGGGGAACACTGAAGCTTTCTTT. Translation gives CASSATWGNTEAFF.

The sample holds a few counts of this clone. The chain carries TRBV5-5 and TRBJ2-3; D possibly corresponds to TRBD2 (6 bases). Germline lookup yields CDR1 SGHKS and CDR2 YYEKEE (reference sequence). This CDR3 is built from 14 residues. V was pared by 0 bases and J by 3 bases, with 8 bases between. The CDR3 DNA is TGTGCCAGCAGCTTGGAAGGGAGGACAGATACGCAGTATTTT. As protein: CASSLEGRTDTQYF.

This chain joins TRBV5-5 and TRBJ1-3; D is undetermined. The CDR3 length is 17 residues. Germline V lookup: CDR1 SGHKS, CDR2 YYEKEE (reference sequence). The ends were cut back, 0 bases at V and 0 bases at J, with 13 bases in the middle. The CDR3 region has the DNA TGTGCCAGCAGCTTGGTGGTGCGCTTAGACTCTGGAAACACCATATATTTT. It translates to CASSLVVRLDSGNTIYF.